A single sample is the source of the 20 T cell receptor beta chains below, sequenced in a study of early T cells in non-severe SARS-CoV-2 infection (dated by TCRdb to the early 2020s). The method behind the library was 5' RACE. The sequencer listed for this sample is NextSeq 500. TCRdb reran the public reads through fastp at Q25 and MiXCR, keeping productive beta chains. Rows with one shared CDR3 protein collapse into an entry with the most common genes and DNA. The sample contains about 53,000 distinct CDR3 sequences, 9% to 15% of them found a single time. In total, the top ten clones hold about 2.7% of the sample. Sample: whole blood, taken at baseline. These receptors all stem from an adult who was a healthcare worker with PCR-confirmed SARS-CoV-2 infection or an uninfected control (not recorded which).

This chain joins TRBV12-3 or TRBV12-4 and TRBJ1-1; no definite D call. V shed 6 bases and J shed 2 bases, with 22 bases lying between them. The CDR3 contains 17 residues. CDR3 bases: TGTGCCAGCAGACCCCCTGGGCCAGGAATGGGCAACACTGAAGCTTTCTTT. Protein sequence: CASRPPGPGMGNTEAFF.

V and J are TRBV11-2 and TRBJ2-7; weak D call: TRBD1 (7 bases). There are 14 residues in the CDR3. Germline V gene lookup returns CDR1 SGHAT and CDR2 FQNNGV. Trimming removed 3 bases at V and 4 bases at J, with 13 bases between. The CDR3 loop is CASSFQQGRYEQYF. The CDR3 DNA follows: TGTGCCAGCAGCTTTCAACAGGGGAGGTACGAGCAGTACTTC.

There are many counts of this clonotype. V gene TRBV4-2 combines with J gene TRBJ2-1, with TRBD2 matching 14 bases. Per germline, CDR1 LGHNA and CDR2 YNFKEQ. With V trimmed by 2 bases and J by 13 bases, 10 bases remained unmatched. The CDR3 covers 16 residues. The CDR3 DNA follows: TGTGCCAGCAGCCAAAATCCGGGACTAGCGGGAGTTGGTCAGTTCTTC. It specifies CASSQNPGLAGVGQFF.

The sample holds a few counts of this clonotype. The CDR3 DNA reads TGTGCCAGCTCATCAAGCGCATCAGGGGGTAGCGAGCAGTACTTC. Its translation is CASSSSASGGSEQYF. V usage is TRBV18 and J usage is TRBJ2-7, with 7 bases fitting TRBD1. Per the germline V gene, CDR1 is KGHSH and CDR2 is LQKENI. The V and J ends lost 5 bases and 6 bases, in that order; junction bases with no gene match: 13. This CDR3 is 15 amino acids long.

This chain connects TRBV5-1 to TRBJ2-2; 8 bases fit TRBD1. J gave up 4 bases and V 4 bases, and 6 bases lay outside the gene matches. The CDR3 extends over 15 amino acids. Germline lookup yields CDR1 SGHRS and CDR2 YFSETQ. The CDR3 here is CASSVGTGLTGELFF. The CDR3 DNA reads as TGCGCCAGCAGCGTCGGGACAGGTCTCACCGGGGAGCTGTTTTTT.

The chain joins TRBV20-1 to TRBJ2-7; D possibly uses TRBD1 or TRBD2 (5 bases each). This CDR3 region has 14 residues. Germline loops: CDR1 DFQATT, CDR2 SNEGSKA (reference sequence). V was clipped by 3 bases and J by 3 bases, with 15 bases between them. The chain's CDR3 is CSASAGTVNYEQYF. As DNA, the CDR3 is TGCAGTGCTAGCGCCGGGACGGTAAACTACGAGCAGTACTTC.

The rearrangement joins TRBV6-2 or TRBV6-3 to TRBJ2-1, with 7 bases lining up with TRBD2. This CDR3 comprises 17 residues. The germline V gene encodes CDR1 MNHEY and CDR2 SVGEGT. V was pared by 4 bases and J by 5 bases, with 14 bases of the junction left unmatched. This chain's CDR3 is CASSSLPPGGLHNEQFF. Written as DNA, the CDR3 is TGTGCCAGCAGTTCGTTACCCCCGGGAGGTCTGCACAATGAGCAGTTCTTC.

This chain links TRBV7-8 with TRBJ2-7, with 10 bases aligning to TRBD1. CDR1 and CDR2 (germline): SGHVS, FQNEAQ. V lost 5 bases, J lost 3 bases, and 13 bases stayed unmatched. CDR3 length: 17 residues. In nucleotides, the CDR3 is TGTGCCAGCAGCCAAGGGGACAGGGGATTAGAGATCTACGAGCAGTACTTC. It translates to CASSQGDRGLEIYEQYF.

This clonotype turned up a few times. The chain uses TRBV6-4 and TRBJ1-2; 9 bases are shared with TRBD1. This CDR3 is built from 14 residues. Germline CDR1 reads MRHNA; CDR2 reads SNTAGT. V shed 5 bases, J shed 3 bases, and the junction held 4 bases outside the gene matches. The CDR3 coding sequence is TGTGCCAGCAGTCGGGGACAGGGCGACTATGGCTACACCTTC. This encodes CASSRGQGDYGYTF.

A few counts support this clonotype. The V gene is TRBV6-2 or TRBV6-3, the J gene TRBJ2-5; D assignment may be TRBD1 or TRBD2 (5 bases each). CDR1 MNHEY and CDR2 SVGEGT come from the germline V gene. The length of the CDR3 is 17 residues. Trimming took off 2 bases at V and 0 bases at J, with 16 bases between the two ends. Written as DNA, the CDR3 is TGTGCCAGCAGTTACCGGGGACCGACCGATTACCAAGAGACCCAGTACTTC. This sequence encodes CASSYRGPTDYQETQYF.

The chain combines TRBV11-2 with TRBJ1-2, with TRBD1 as a possible D gene (5 bases). Trimming removed 5 bases from V and 1 base from J, with 17 bases in between. Germline CDR1 is SGHAT and CDR2 is FQNNGV. The CDR3 totals 16 residues. CDR3 DNA: TGTGCCAGCAGCCAAGATATCGGACACCTTAACTATGGCTACACCTTC. Its protein is CASSQDIGHLNYGYTF. Supplemented by reference TRBV11-2 and TRBJ1-2, the full variable domain reads EAGVAQSPRYKIIEKRQSVAFWCNPISGHATLYWYQQILGQGPKLLIQFQNNGVVDDSQLPKDRFSAERLKGVDSTLKIQPAKLEDSAVYLCASSQDIGHLNYGYTFGSGTRLTVV.

At least ten counts were recorded for this clonotype. J is TRBJ2-3 and V is TRBV19; the D gene is possibly TRBD2 (6 bases). V was pared by 8 bases and J by 7 bases, with 13 bases between. CDR3 length: 12 residues. Germline CDR1 LNHDA, CDR2 SQIVND (reference sequence). The CDR3 region is CASLPEGNTQYF. CDR3 coding DNA: TGTGCCAGTCTTCCGGAGGGAAATACGCAGTATTTT.

This clonotype was seen a few times. The chain uses TRBV20-1 and TRBJ2-1, with 13 bases identical to TRBD2. CDR1 is DFQATT, CDR2 SNEGSKA, per germline (reference sequence). With V trimmed by 4 bases and J by 0 bases, 12 bases remained unmatched. The CDR3 is 19 amino acids. The CDR3 is CSANGVLAGGISSYNEQFF. The CDR3 DNA reads TGCAGTGCTAATGGTGTACTAGCGGGAGGGATTAGCTCCTACAATGAGCAGTTCTTC.

This clonotype was seen at least ten times. This chain joins TRBV20-1 and TRBJ2-3; 8 bases line up with TRBD2. The CDR3 covers 15 residues. CDR1 and CDR2 (germline): DFQATT, SNEGSKA (reference sequence). V was pared by 5 bases and J by 4 bases, with 11 bases of the junction left unmatched. The CDR3 bases are TGCAGTGCTCGGATCCCGGGACTAGAGGCAGATACGCAGTATTTT. Its protein is CSARIPGLEADTQYF.

A few counts support this clonotype. The chain joins TRBV6-6 to TRBJ1-5, with 7 bases lining up with TRBD1. The CDR3 is 14 amino acids. CDR1 and CDR2 from the germline V gene are MNHNY and SVGAGI (reference sequence). Trimming cost V 5 bases and J 4 bases; bases outside gene matches: 5. The CDR3 DNA follows: TGTGCCAGCAGTCAGGACAGGAGGAATCAGCCCCAGCATTTT. Translated, it gives CASSQDRRNQPQHF.

This clonotype was seen more than once but under ten times. The V call is TRBV27, the J call TRBJ2-3; D could derive from TRBD1 or TRBD2 (6 bases each). Between the trimmed V and J ends, which lost 6 bases and 1 base, there was a span of 14 bases. Germline values: CDR1 MNHEY, CDR2 SMNVEV (reference sequence). This CDR3 comprises 15 residues. In nucleotides, the CDR3 is TGTGCCAGCAGCCCAACTCGGGGGCGCACAGATACGCAGTATTTT. Its protein is CASSPTRGRTDTQYF.

The chain links TRBV4-1 to TRBJ2-2; 14 bases are a match to TRBD2. The V gene's germline CDR1 is MGHRA and CDR2 YSYEKL. There are 17 residues in the CDR3. Trimming removed 6 bases from V and 3 bases from J; junction bases left unmatched: 6. CDR3 DNA sequence: TGCGCCAGCAGTCACGGGACTAGCGGGAGCTACACCGGGGAGCTGTTTTTT. It yields the protein CASSHGTSGSYTGELFF.

This CDR3 reads CASSLYGLPSSYEQYF. The CDR3 DNA sequence: TGTGCCAGCAGTTTATACGGACTACCCAGCTCCTACGAGCAGTACTTC. The chain has TRBV12-3 or TRBV12-4 and TRBJ2-7; maybe TRBD2 (6 bases). Trimming removed 2 bases from V and 0 bases from J, with 14 bases in between. This CDR3 is built from 16 residues.

The CDR3 sequence: CASSHGGRAHEQYF. CDR3 in DNA: TGTGCCAGCAGCCACGGAGGGCGGGCCCACGAGCAGTACTTC. This sequence joins TRBV3-1 and TRBJ2-7; D is possibly TRBD2 (6 bases). Trimming shortened V by 3 bases and J by 5 bases, and 14 bases separated the two germline ends. The germline CDR1 and CDR2 sequences are LGHDT and YNNKEL (reference sequence). The length of the CDR3 is 14 residues.

The sample holds one count of this clonotype. V is TRBV7-2 and J is TRBJ1-4, with D possibly being TRBD1 (5 bases). The CDR3 is 14 amino acids. Trimming took off 4 bases at V and 7 bases at J, with 13 bases between the two ends. Per the germline V gene, CDR1 is SGHTA and CDR2 is FQGNSA. Here the CDR3 reads CASSSLDISEKLFF. DNA for the CDR3: TGTGCCAGCAGCTCACTGGACATCTCTGAAAAACTGTTTTTT.